The clone carrying this TCR beta chain was counted only a few times. Its antigen is currently unknown. This entry is derived from a study of cytomegalovirus exposure and HLA in healthy donors. Study results and limitations: Excluded: some indistinguishable V segments such as TRBV6-2 and TRBV6-3.

The CDR3 sequence is 16 residues long. V dropped 4 bases and J dropped 3; count of bases not matched to a gene: 7. The germline V gene encodes CDR1 SGHNT and CDR2 YYREEE (reference sequence). The PCR made use of 60 Vbeta and 13 Jbeta primers. The assay was immunoSEQ multiplex PCR, and TCRdb's table has in-frame clones only and misses some. This table has approximately 170,000 clones, 81% appearing once. The gene calls are TRBV5-4 and TRBJ2-7; 13 nucleotides match TRBD2. This TCR was sampled from a man aged 45-65 years in good health and CMV-seropositive. The sample was PBMCs. Here the CDR3 DNA reads TGTGCCAGCAGCATTCGAGGACTAGCGGGGGACTACGAGCAGTACTTC. Amino acid sequence: CASSIRGLAGDYEQYF.